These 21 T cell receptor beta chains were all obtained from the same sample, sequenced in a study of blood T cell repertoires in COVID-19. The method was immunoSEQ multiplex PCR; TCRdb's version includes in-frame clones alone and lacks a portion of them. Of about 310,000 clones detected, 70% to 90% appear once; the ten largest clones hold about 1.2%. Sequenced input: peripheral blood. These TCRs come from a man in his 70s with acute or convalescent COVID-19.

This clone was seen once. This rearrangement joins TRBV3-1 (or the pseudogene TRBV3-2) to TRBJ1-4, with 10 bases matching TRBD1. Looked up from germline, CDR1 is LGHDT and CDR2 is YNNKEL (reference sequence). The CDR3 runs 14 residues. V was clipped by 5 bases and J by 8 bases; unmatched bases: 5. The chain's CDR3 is CASSDRGQWEKLFF. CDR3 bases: TGTGCCAGCAGCGACAGGGGGCAGTGGGAAAAACTGTTTTTT.

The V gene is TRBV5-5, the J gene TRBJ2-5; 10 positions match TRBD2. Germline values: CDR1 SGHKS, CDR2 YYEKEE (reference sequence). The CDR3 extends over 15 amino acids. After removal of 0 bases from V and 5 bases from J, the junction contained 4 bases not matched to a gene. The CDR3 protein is CASSLAAGGEETQYF. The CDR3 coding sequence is TGTGCCAGCAGCTTGGCAGCGGGGGGGGAGGAGACCCAGTACTTC.

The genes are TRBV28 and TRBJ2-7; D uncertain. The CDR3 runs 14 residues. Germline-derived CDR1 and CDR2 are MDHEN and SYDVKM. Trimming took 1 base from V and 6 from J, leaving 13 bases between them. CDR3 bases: TGTGCCAGCAGTTTATACGGGTCAACCTCCGAGCAGTACTTC. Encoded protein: CASSLYGSTSEQYF.

The CDR3 spells CASTKSGRGSYNEQFF. In DNA form, the CDR3 reads TGTGCCAGCACTAAAAGCGGGAGGGGCTCCTACAATGAGCAGTTCTTC. The chain uses TRBV3-1 (or the pseudogene TRBV3-2) and TRBJ2-1; 10 nucleotides match TRBD2. J lost 0 bases, V lost 7 bases, and 6 bases had no gene match. Germline V gene lookup returns CDR1 LGHDT and CDR2 YNNKEL (reference sequence). The CDR3 sequence is 16 residues long.

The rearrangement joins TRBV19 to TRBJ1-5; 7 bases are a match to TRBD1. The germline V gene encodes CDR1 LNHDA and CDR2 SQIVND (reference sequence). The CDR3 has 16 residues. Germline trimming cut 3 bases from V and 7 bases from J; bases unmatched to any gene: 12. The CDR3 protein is CASSMTTGASGQPQHF. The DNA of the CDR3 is TGTGCCAGTAGTATGACAACAGGGGCTTCGGGGCAGCCCCAGCATTTT.

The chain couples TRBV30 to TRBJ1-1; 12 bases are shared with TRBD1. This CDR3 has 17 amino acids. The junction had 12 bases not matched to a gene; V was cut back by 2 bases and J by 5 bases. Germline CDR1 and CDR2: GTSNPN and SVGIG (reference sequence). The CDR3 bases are TGTGCCTGGAGTCGTGTAGGGACAGGGGGCTTCCGAACTGAAGCTTTCTTT. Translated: CAWSRVGTGGFRTEAFF.

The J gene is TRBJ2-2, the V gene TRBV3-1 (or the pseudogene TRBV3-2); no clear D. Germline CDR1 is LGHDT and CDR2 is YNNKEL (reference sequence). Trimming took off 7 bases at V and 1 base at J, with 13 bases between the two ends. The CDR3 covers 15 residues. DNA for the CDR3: TGTGCCAGCACCTTACTGGGCCTGAACACCGGGGAGCTGTTTTTT. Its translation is CASTLLGLNTGELFF.

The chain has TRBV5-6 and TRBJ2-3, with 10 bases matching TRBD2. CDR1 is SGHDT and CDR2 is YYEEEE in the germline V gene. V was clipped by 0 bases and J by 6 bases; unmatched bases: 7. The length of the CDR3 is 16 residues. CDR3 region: CASSLGSGGAWDTQYF. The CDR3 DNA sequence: TGTGCCAGCAGCTTGGGAAGCGGGGGGGCCTGGGATACGCAGTATTTT.

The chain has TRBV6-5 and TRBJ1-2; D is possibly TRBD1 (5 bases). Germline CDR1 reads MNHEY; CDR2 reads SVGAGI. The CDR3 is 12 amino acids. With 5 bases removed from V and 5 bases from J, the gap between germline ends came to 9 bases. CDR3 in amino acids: CASSNRGYGYTF. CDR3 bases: TGTGCCAGCAGTAATCGGGGGTATGGCTACACCTTC.

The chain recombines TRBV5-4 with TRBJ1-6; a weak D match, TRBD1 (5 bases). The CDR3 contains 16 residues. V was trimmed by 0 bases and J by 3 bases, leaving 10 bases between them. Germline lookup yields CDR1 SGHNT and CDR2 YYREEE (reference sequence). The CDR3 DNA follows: TGTGCCAGCAGCTTGGCCCCGGGGGGCTATAATTCACCCCTCCACTTT. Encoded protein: CASSLAPGGYNSPLHF.

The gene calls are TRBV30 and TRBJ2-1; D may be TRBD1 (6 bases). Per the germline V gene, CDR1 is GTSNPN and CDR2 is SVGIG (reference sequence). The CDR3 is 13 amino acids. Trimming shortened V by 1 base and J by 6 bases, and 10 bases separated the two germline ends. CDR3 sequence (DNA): TGTGCCTGGAGTGGCTACAGGGCCAATGAGCAGTTCTTC. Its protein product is CAWSGYRANEQFF. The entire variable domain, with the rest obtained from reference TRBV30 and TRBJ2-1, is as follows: SQTIHQWPATLVQPVGSPLSLECTVEGTSNPNLYWYRQAAGRGLQLLFYSVGIGQISSEVPQNLSASRPQDRQFILSSKKLLLSDSGFYLCAWSGYRANEQFFGPGTRLTVL.

The CDR3 DNA is TGTGCCTGGAACAGGGACTCACCCCTCCACTTT. Amino acids: CAWNRDSPLHF. The chain combines TRBV30 with TRBJ1-6, with a weak D call TRBD1 (6 bases). Trimming left V 4 bases short and J 10 bases short, with 8 bases between. CDR1 is GTSNPN and CDR2 is SVGIG in the germline V gene (reference sequence). This CDR3 has 11 residues.

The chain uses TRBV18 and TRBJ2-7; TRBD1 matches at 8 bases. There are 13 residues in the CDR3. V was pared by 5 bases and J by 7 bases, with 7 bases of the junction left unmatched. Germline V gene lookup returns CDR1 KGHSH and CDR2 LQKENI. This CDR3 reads CASSETGDREQYF. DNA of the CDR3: TGTGCCAGCTCAGAGACAGGGGATCGGGAGCAGTACTTC.

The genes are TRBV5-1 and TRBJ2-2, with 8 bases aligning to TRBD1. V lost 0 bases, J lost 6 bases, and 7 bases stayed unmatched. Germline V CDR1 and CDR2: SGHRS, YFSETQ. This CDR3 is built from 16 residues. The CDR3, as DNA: TGCGCCAGCAGCTTGGAGACAGGGGCCAGCGCCGGGGAGCTGTTTTTT. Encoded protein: CASSLETGASAGELFF.

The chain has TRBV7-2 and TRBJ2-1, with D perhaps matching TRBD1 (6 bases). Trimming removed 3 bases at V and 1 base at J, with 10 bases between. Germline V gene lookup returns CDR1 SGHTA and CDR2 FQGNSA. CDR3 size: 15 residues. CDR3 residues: CASSLEQGSYNEQFF. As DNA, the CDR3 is TGTGCCAGCAGCTTGGAACAGGGTTCCTACAATGAGCAGTTCTTC.

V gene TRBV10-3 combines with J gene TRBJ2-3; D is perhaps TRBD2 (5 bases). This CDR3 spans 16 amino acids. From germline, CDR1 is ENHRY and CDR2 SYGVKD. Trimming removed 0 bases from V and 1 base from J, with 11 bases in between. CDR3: CAISESGGLGTDTQYF. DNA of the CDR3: TGTGCCATCAGTGAGTCAGGAGGTCTTGGCACAGATACGCAGTATTTT.

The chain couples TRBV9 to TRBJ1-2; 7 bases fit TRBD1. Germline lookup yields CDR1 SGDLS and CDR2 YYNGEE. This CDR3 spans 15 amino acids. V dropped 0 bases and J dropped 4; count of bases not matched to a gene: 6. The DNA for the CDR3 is TGTGCCAGCAGCGTAGAAGGGGGGACAGCCTATGGCTACACCTTC. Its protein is CASSVEGGTAYGYTF.

CDR3 nucleotides: TGCGCCAGCAGCTTGGGACAGGGCTCGGGTGGCTACACCTTC. Translated, it gives CASSLGQGSGGYTF. The rearrangement joins TRBV5-1 to TRBJ1-2; 7 nucleotides agree with TRBD1. Germline V lookup: CDR1 SGHRS, CDR2 YFSETQ. CDR3 length: 14 residues. Losses at the gene ends were 0 bases for V and 7 bases for J; bases not matched to a gene: 6.

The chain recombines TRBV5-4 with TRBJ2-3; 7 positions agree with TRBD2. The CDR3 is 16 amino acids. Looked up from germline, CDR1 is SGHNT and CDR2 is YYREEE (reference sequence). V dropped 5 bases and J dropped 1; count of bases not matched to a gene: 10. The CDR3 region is CASSIGGSSRTDTQYF. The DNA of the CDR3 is TGTGCCAGCAGTATCGGCGGGAGTTCGCGCACAGATACGCAGTATTTT.

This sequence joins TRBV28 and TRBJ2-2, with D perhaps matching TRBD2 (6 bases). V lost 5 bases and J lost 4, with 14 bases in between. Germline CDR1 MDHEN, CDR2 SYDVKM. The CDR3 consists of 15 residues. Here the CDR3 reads CASSVQGLSTGELFF. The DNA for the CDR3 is TGTGCCAGCAGTGTACAAGGACTATCCACCGGGGAGCTGTTTTTT.

CDR3 nucleotides: TGTGCCAGCAGCCAATGGGACAGCCTTAGCACAGATACGCAGTATTTT. Amino acids: CASSQWDSLSTDTQYF. The V call is TRBV3-1 (or the pseudogene TRBV3-2), the J call TRBJ2-3; 7 nucleotides line up with TRBD1. Germline V gives CDR1 LGHDT, CDR2 YNNKEL (reference sequence). This CDR3 has 16 residues. V lost 2 bases, J lost 0 bases, and 5 bases stayed unmatched.